One TCR beta chain is described in this entry. Its antigen remains unknown. This entry is derived from a study of cytomegalovirus exposure and HLA in healthy donors. The germline V gene has CDR1 MNHEY and CDR2 SMNVEV (reference sequence). The length of the CDR3 is 15 residues. V gave up 0 bases and J gave up 5 bases, with 14 bases separating them. Regarding the study as a whole: Analysis was carried out at a later point, and it linked a missense DCLRE1C variant to TCR beta V- and J-gene trimming.

Primers included in the PCR were 60 Vbeta and 13 Jbeta primers. Generated by immunoSEQ multiplex PCR, the TCRdb table keeps only in-frame clones and is missing some. The data show some 150,000 clones, with roughly three quarters seen just once and roughly 4% held by the top ten. The sequence derives from a human donor in good health. The material sequenced was PBMCs. The chain links TRBV27 to TRBJ2-7, with D tentatively TRBD1 (6 bases). The CDR3 DNA reads as TGTGCCAGCAGTTTATCACAGGGTGCGTTTGACGAGCAGTACTTC. It translates to CASSLSQGAFDEQYF.